Sequencing of this T cell receptor (beta chain) was carried out in a study of blood T cell repertoires in COVID-19. Study context: The analysed material was cDNA or gDNA that came from T cells, B-cell-depleted T cells, or PBMCs.

Method: immunoSEQ multiplex PCR; TCRdb's copy keeps in-frame clones and lacks some. The data contain fewer than 450,000 clones, more than 75% of them singletons. The sequencing input was peripheral blood. The receptor was derived from a woman between 18 and 29 years old who had recovered from COVID-19.

The CDR3 DNA is TGCGCCAGCAGCCGAGCGGCAATAGCGGTCTACAATGAGCAGTTCTTC. It specifies CASSRAAIAVYNEQFF. The V call is TRBV5-1, the J call TRBJ2-1; a possible D gene is TRBD2 (6 bases). Germline values: CDR1 SGHRS, CDR2 YFSETQ. This CDR3 spans 16 amino acids. The V end was cut by 4 bases, the J end by 3 bases, with 17 bases between.